There are a few counts of the clone carrying this T cell receptor (beta chain). Its antigen remains unknown. This specimen comes from a study of T cells after yellow fever vaccination. Study-level findings and limits: Just a small share of clonotypes turned up in the CD4 compartment as well as the CD8 compartment. Clones from primary vaccination mostly reappeared after the booster (approximately 96% CD4, just over 85% CD8).

UMIs and a universal primer site were added when TCR cDNA was made by 5'RACE template switching. TCRdb ran MiXCR on the 5' RACE reads and lists one entry per CDR3 protein. The data contain about 260,000 distinct CDR3 sequences, roughly 13% of them singletons. Material: CD4+ T cells sorted from PBMCs, obtained 45 days after the yellow fever booster vaccination. This clonotype was sampled from a man aged 25-45 years who received the YFV17D yellow fever vaccine.

Written as DNA, the CDR3 is TGCAGTGCTAGTGGGGCGATTTCCAAGGAGCAGTACTTC. Residues: CSASGAISKEQYF. The chain carries TRBV20-1 and TRBJ2-7, with D perhaps matching TRBD1 (5 bases). Germline CDR1 and CDR2: DFQATT and SNEGSKA (reference sequence). The V gene lost 3 bases and the J gene lost 7 bases, with 16 bases spanning the gap. CDR3 size: 13 residues.